The 20 T cell receptor beta chains below all came from one sample that was sequenced in a study of T cells expressing NK-cell markers. TCRdb re-called the 5' RACE reads; one entry per CDR3 protein, DNA not given. In total, the table holds about 260,000 distinct CDR3 sequences. The sequenced sample was blood T cells: a sorted CD56 or NKG2C T cell subset, CD4+ or CD8+ T cells, or bulk PBMC T cells (not recorded which). The receptors derive from a man between 18 and 35 years old in good health.

V and J are TRBV5-4 and TRBJ2-3; TCRdb picks TRBD2, but there is no DNA to check that call. This CDR3 contains 15 residues. Germline assignment: CDR1 SGHNT and CDR2 YYREEE (reference sequence). CDR3 region: CASSISGRGKDTQYF.

The chain recombines TRBV11-2 with TRBJ1-1; absent DNA, TCRdb's TRBD1 call cannot be checked. The germline gives CDR1 SGHAT, CDR2 FQNNGV. The CDR3 totals 12 residues. The CDR3 here is CASSWDRVEAFF.

The V call is TRBV9, the J call TRBJ2-7. CDR1 and CDR2 (germline): SGDLS, YYNGEE. This CDR3 is built from 15 residues. CDR3 sequence reads: CASSVEANGAYEQYF.

The chain carries TRBV20-1 and TRBJ2-3; no DNA is available, so the TRBD2 call from TCRdb remains unchecked. Germline lookup yields CDR1 DFQATT and CDR2 SNEGSKA (reference sequence). This CDR3 spans 15 amino acids. This CDR3 reads CSAEVLAGNTDTQYF.

The J gene is TRBJ2-3, the V gene TRBV9; TCRdb picks TRBD2, but there is no DNA to check that call. The CDR3 has 16 residues. From germline, CDR1 is SGDLS and CDR2 YYNGEE. This CDR3 is CASSVGLAGFTDTQYF.

The V call is TRBV12-3 or TRBV12-4, the J call TRBJ2-3; TCRdb picks TRBD1, but there is no DNA to check that call. The CDR3 runs 13 residues. The CDR3 is CASRPQNTDTQYF.

The CDR3 loop reads CASSPIGPGTSGARSYNEQFF. The chain combines TRBV4-2 with TRBJ2-1; TCRdb indicates TRBD2, and absent DNA this call remains unverified. The CDR3 covers 21 residues. CDR1 LGHNA and CDR2 YNFKEQ come from the germline V gene.

The rearrangement joins TRBV4-1 to TRBJ1-6; TCRdb selects TRBD1, and the lack of DNA leaves this call unchecked. Germline CDR1 is MGHRA and CDR2 is YSYEKL. The CDR3 length is 21 residues. CDR3 in amino acids: CASSQEVPPVGQKFYNSPLHF.

This CDR3 reads CSAREGAGSSGRRNEQFF. This chain links TRBV20-1 with TRBJ2-1; TCRdb's D call, TRBD2, is unchecked because there is no DNA. CDR1 and CDR2 (germline): DFQATT, SNEGSKA (reference sequence). The CDR3 runs 18 residues.

The rearrangement uses TRBV9 and TRBJ2-3; TCRdb designates TRBD2, a call that cannot be tested without DNA. The CDR3 spans 18 residues. CDR1 SGDLS and CDR2 YYNGEE come from the germline V gene. CDR3 protein: CASSPQPLAGVRADTQYF.

The rearrangement links TRBV19 to TRBJ2-5; TCRdb reports TRBD1, a call that lacks DNA to check it against. CDR1 is LNHDA, CDR2 SQIVND, per germline (reference sequence). The CDR3 runs to 14 residues. The CDR3: CASSTTGVLETQYF.

Here the CDR3 reads CATSRDGGYTGAGHNEQFF. The gene calls are TRBV15 and TRBJ2-1; TCRdb selects TRBD1, and the lack of DNA leaves this call unchecked. In germline, CDR1 is LNHNV, CDR2 YYDKDF (reference sequence). The CDR3 loop spans 19 amino acids.

The chain has TRBV7-2 and TRBJ2-2; TCRdb selects TRBD1, and the lack of DNA leaves this call unchecked. Germline V gene sequence: CDR1 SGHTA, CDR2 FQGNSA. The CDR3 has 15 residues. The CDR3 protein is CASSARQGFGFVLFF.

This sequence joins TRBV4-2 and TRBJ2-3; TCRdb's assignment of TRBD1 cannot be checked, as there is no DNA. The V gene's germline CDR1 is LGHNA and CDR2 YNFKEQ. This CDR3 is built from 17 residues. CDR3 loop: CASSPTTPGPGGDTQYF.

The chain links TRBV7-3 to TRBJ1-4. This CDR3 is 16 amino acids long. In germline, CDR1 is SGHTA, CDR2 FQGTGA. CDR3 sequence: CASSPKRVAADEKLFF. The full variable domain, rest sourced from reference TRBV7-3 and TRBJ1-4, is GAGVSQTPSNKVTEKGKYVELRCDPISGHTALYWYRQSLGQGPEFLIYFQGTGAADDSGLPNDRFFAVRPEGSVSTLKIQRTERGDSAVYLCASSPKRVAADEKLFFGSGTQLSVL.

This chain links TRBV5-1 with TRBJ2-1; lacking DNA, the TRBD1 call made by TCRdb goes unchecked. CDR1 and CDR2 from the germline V gene are SGHRS and YFSETQ. This CDR3 spans 14 amino acids. The CDR3 loop is CASSLAPRANEQFF.

V and J are TRBV20-1 and TRBJ2-7; TCRdb reports TRBD1, a call that lacks DNA to check it against. Per germline, CDR1 DFQATT and CDR2 SNEGSKA (reference sequence). The CDR3 covers 13 residues. This CDR3 is CSASRGAEKVQYF.

The CDR3: CASSLEPQGDVEQYF. The chain carries TRBV5-8 and TRBJ2-7; TCRdb designates TRBD1, a call that cannot be tested without DNA. The CDR3 is made up of 15 amino acids. Germline CDR1 reads SGHTS; CDR2 reads YDEGEE.

V is TRBV12-3 or TRBV12-4 and J is TRBJ2-7. The CDR3 sequence is 13 residues long. The CDR3 region is CASSPLASYEQYF.

This chain uses TRBV5-4 with TRBJ1-2; TCRdb indicates TRBD1, and absent DNA this call remains unverified. Germline CDR1 reads SGHNT; CDR2 reads YYREEE (reference sequence). There are 12 residues in the CDR3. CDR3 residues: CASSLVGTRYTF.